The source of this T cell receptor (beta chain) is a study of CD4 T cells in relation to SARS-CoV-2 and coronaviruses. Study overall: After roughly eleven days of antigen culture, PBMC TCR beta CDR3s were sequenced. Shared crossreactive spike epitopes were mapped to their HLA restriction.

This CDR3 region has 15 residues. Trimming took 5 bases from V and 5 from J; bases not matched to a gene: 8. Germline V gene sequence: CDR1 MNHEY, CDR2 SVGAGI. Study findings and constraints: The cross-reactivity analysis covered only spike protein, not other viral proteins.

Before the COVID-19 pandemic, during about 2011-2019, CD4+ T cells were taken from unexposed donors. Isolation of CD4+ T cells took place after less than 13 days in culture. This clone turned up a few times. Its antigen remains unknown. Profiled with immunoSEQ multiplex PCR; TCRdb holds only in-frame clones, not every one. The sample has about 12,000 clones; 69% are singletons. The genes are TRBV6-5 and TRBJ1-1, with TRBD1 identical over 10 bases. The sequence was obtained from a human donor in good health. Specimen: CD4+ T cells from PBMCs, cultured in vitro. The CDR3 DNA reads as TGTGCCAGCAGTCCCTACCGGGACAGGGGTACTGAAGCTTTCTTT. This gives the protein CASSPYRDRGTEAFF.